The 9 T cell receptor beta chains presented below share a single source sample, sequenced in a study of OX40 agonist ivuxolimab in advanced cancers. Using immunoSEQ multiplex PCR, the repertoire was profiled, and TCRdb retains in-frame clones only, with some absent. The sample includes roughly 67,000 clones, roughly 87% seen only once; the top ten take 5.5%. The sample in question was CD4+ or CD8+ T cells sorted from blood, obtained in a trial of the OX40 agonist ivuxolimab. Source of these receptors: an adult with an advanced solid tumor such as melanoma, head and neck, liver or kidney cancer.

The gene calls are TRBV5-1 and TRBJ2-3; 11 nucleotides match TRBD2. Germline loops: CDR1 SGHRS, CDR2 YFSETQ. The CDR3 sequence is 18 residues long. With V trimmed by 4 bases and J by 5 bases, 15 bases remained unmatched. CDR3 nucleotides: TGCGCCAGCAGCCCGCTTCCCCCTAGCGGGGGGCGGGGAGATACGCAGTATTTT. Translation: CASSPLPPSGGRGDTQYF.

The CDR3 spells CSVENYNEQFF. CDR3 in DNA: TGCAGCGTCGAAAACTACAATGAGCAGTTCTTC. The chain couples TRBV29-1 to TRBJ2-1; D is ambiguous. Germline V gene data show CDR1 as SQVTM and CDR2 as ANQGSEA. The CDR3 totals 11 residues. V lost 6 bases, J lost 3 bases, and 6 bases lay in between.

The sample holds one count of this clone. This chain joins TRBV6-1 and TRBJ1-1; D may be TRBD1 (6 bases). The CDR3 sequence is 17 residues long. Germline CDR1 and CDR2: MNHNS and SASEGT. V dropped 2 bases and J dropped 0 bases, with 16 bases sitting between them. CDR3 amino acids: CASSERRGRGMNTEAFF. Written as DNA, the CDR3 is TGTGCCAGCAGTGAACGCAGAGGAAGGGGGATGAACACTGAAGCTTTCTTT.

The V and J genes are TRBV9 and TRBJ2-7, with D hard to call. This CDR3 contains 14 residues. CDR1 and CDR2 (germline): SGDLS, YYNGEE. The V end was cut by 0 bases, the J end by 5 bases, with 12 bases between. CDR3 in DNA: TGTGCCAGCAGCGTAGGAGAGGAATCCGACGAGCAGTACTTC. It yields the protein CASSVGEESDEQYF.

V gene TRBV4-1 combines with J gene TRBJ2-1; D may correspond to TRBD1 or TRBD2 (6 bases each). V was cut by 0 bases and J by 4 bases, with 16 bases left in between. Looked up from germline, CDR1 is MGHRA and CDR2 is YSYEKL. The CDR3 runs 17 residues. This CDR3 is CASSQDRRGVIYNEQFF. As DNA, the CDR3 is TGCGCCAGCAGCCAAGATCGGAGGGGGGTAATATACAATGAGCAGTTCTTC.

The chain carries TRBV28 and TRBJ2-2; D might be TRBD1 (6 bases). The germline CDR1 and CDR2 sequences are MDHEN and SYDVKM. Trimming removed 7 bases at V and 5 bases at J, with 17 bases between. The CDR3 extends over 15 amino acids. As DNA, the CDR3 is TGTGCCAGCACTCGACGGGACATTTTGACCGGGGAGCTGTTTTTT. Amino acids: CASTRRDILTGELFF.

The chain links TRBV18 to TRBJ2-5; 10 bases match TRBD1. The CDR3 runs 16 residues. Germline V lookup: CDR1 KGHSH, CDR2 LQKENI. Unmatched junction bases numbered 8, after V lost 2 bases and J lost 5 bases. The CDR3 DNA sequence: TGTGCCAGCTCACCAGTGACAGGGGGCGCAGGCGAGACCCAGTACTTC. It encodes CASSPVTGGAGETQYF.

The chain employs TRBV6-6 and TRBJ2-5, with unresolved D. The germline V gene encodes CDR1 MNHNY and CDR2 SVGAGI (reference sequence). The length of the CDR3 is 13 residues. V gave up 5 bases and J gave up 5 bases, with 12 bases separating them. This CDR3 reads CASSKGEQETQYF. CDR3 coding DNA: TGTGCCAGCAGTAAGGGCGAGCAGGAGACCCAGTACTTC.

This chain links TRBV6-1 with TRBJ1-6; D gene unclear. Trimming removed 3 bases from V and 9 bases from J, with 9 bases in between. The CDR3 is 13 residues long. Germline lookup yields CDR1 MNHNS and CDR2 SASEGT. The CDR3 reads CASSDGWGSPLHF. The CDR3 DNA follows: TGTGCCAGCAGTGACGGATGGGGTTCACCCCTCCACTTT.